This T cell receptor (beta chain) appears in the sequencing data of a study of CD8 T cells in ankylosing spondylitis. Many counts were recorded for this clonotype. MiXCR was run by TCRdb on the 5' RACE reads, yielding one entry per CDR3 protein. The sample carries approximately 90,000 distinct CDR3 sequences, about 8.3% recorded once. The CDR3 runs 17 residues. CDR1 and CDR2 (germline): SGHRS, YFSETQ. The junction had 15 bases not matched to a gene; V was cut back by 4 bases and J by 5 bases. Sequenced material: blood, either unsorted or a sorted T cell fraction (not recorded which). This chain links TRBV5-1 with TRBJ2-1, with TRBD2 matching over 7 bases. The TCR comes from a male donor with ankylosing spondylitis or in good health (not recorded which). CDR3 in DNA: TGCGCCAGCAGCCCCGGGGGGTGGGGCGGAGGTGACAATGAGCAGTTCTTC. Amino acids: CASSPGGWGGGDNEQFF.